The 25 T cell receptor beta chains below were found in one sample sequenced in a study of blood T cells in healthy people across ages. Primers used in a second PCR of about 7 to 12 cycles were a sample-barcoded 5' primer and a J-beta primer mix. TCRdb processed the 5' RACE reads anew with MiXCR; each CDR3 protein has one entry. The sample has hundreds of thousands of distinct CDR3 sequences; around 38% are singletons. The material sequenced was blood. The receptors here all came from a man at least 80 years old in good health.

This chain joins TRBV30 and TRBJ2-5; 15 nucleotides match TRBD2. The closer fit of TRBJ2-7 to the DNA end suggests the J call may be wrong. The CDR3 runs to 17 residues. Germline loops: CDR1 GTSNPN, CDR2 SVGIG (reference sequence). CDR3 nucleotides: TGTGCCTGGACCCTTTCCGGGACTAGCGGGAGGCACTACGAGCAGTACTTC. Translated, it gives CAWTLSGTSGRHYEQYF.

J is TRBJ2-1 and V is TRBV4-2, with D possibly being TRBD2 (5 bases). The end of the DNA is better explained by TRBJ2-7, so the J call may be wrong. CDR1 is LGHNA and CDR2 is YNFKEQ in the germline V gene. CDR3 length: 15 amino acids. CDR3 protein: CASSQVSDSYNEQYF. The CDR3, as DNA: TGTGCCAGCAGCCAAGTTAGCGACTCCTACAATGAGCAGTACTTC.

This clonotype was seen only a few times. The chain links TRBV28 to TRBJ1-2; 7 bases map to TRBD1. V shed 3 bases, J shed 5 bases, and the junction held 9 bases outside the gene matches. The CDR3 is 15 residues long. The germline gives CDR1 MDHEN, CDR2 SYDVKM. The CDR3 coding sequence is TGTGCCAGCAGTTTCCCCGTTGGACAGGATTATGGCTACACCTTC. Translating it yields CASSFPVGQDYGYTF.

Only a few counts were recorded for this clonotype. The V and J genes are TRBV29-1 and TRBJ2-4, with 12 bases lining up with TRBD2. The end of the DNA aligns better with TRBJ2-7, so the J call may be wrong. Per germline, CDR1 SQVTM and CDR2 ANQGSEA. The CDR3 length is 15 residues. The CDR3 sequence is CSVEITSGGSYEQYF. In DNA form, the CDR3 reads TGCAGCGTTGAAATTACTAGCGGGGGGAGCTACGAGCAGTACTTC.

V and J are TRBV14 and TRBJ2-1; 11 bases match TRBD2. CDR3 size: 20 residues. The V gene end was trimmed by 4 bases and the J gene end by 2 bases; junction bases not matched to a gene: 16. CDR1 is SGHDN and CDR2 is FVKESK in the germline V gene. In nucleotides, the CDR3 is TGTGCCAGCAGCCCCCGTCCGGGACTAGCGGTGGAGTTAACCTACAATGAGCAGTTCTTC. Translating it yields CASSPRPGLAVELTYNEQFF. Using reference TRBV14 and TRBJ2-1 for the parts outside the CDR3, the full variable domain is EAGVTQFPSHSVIEKGQTVTLRCDPISGHDNLYWYRRVMGKEIKFLLHFVKESKQDESGMPNNRFLAERTGGTYSTLKVQPAELEDSGVYFCASSPRPGLAVELTYNEQFFGPGTRLTVL.

This sequence joins TRBV7-2 and TRBJ1-5, with unresolved D. Germline lookup yields CDR1 SGHTA and CDR2 FQGNSA. CDR3 length: 14 amino acids. The V gene lost 0 bases and the J gene lost 5 bases, with 8 bases spanning the gap. CDR3 protein: CASSLAAIDQPQHF. The CDR3 coding sequence is TGTGCCAGCAGCTTAGCTGCCATCGATCAGCCCCAGCATTTT.

This clonotype came up many times. The chain uses TRBV7-2 and TRBJ1-2; unclear D gene. The germline V gene encodes CDR1 SGHTA and CDR2 FQGNSA. The length of the CDR3 is 13 residues. The V end lost 1 base, the J end lost 8 bases, and 11 bases lay between the germline ends. The CDR3 sequence is CASSLGGSGGYTF. CDR3 nucleotide sequence: TGTGCCAGCAGCTTAGGGGGATCGGGGGGCTACACCTTC. The complete variable domain, with remaining parts taken from reference TRBV7-2 and TRBJ1-2, reads GAGVSQSPSNKVTEKGKDVELRCDPISGHTALYWYRQSLGQGLEFLIYFQGNSAPDKSGLPSDRFSAERTGGSVSTLTIQRTQQEDSAVYLCASSLGGSGGYTFGSGTRLTVV.

The chain links TRBV12-3 or TRBV12-4 to TRBJ2-3, with D possibly matching TRBD1 (6 bases). Trimming removed 6 bases at V and 3 bases at J, with 16 bases between. The CDR3 covers 15 residues. The CDR3 nucleotides are TGTGCCAGCAGATTACAGGGTTTTATAACAGATACGCAGTATTTT. Protein sequence: CASRLQGFITDTQYF.

This sequence joins TRBV25-1 and TRBJ2-3, with 10 bases that match TRBD1. The V gene end was trimmed by 4 bases and the J gene end by 2 bases; junction bases not matched to a gene: 12. The CDR3 spans 18 residues. Germline CDR1 reads MGHDK; CDR2 reads SYGVNS. CDR3 amino acids: CASSVVSGTGVFTDTQYF. DNA for the CDR3: TGTGCCAGCAGTGTGGTATCAGGGACAGGGGTGTTCACAGATACGCAGTATTTT.

J is TRBJ2-7 and V is TRBV6-2 or TRBV6-3, with D maybe TRBD2 (5 bases). The CDR3 runs to 15 residues. Per the germline V gene, CDR1 is MNHEY and CDR2 is SVGEGT. Trimming removed 7 bases from V and 2 bases from J, with 18 bases in between. The CDR3 DNA follows: TGTGCCAGCACCGAGCGGCTACTAAACACCTACGAGCAGTACTTC. Encoded protein: CASTERLLNTYEQYF.

This clonotype was picked up many times. CDR3 in amino acids: CASSVEGNRGEQFF. The CDR3 bases are TGTGCCAGCAGCGTAGAGGGCAATCGTGGCGAGCAGTTCTTC. V usage is TRBV9 and J usage is TRBJ2-1; D gene uncertain. Per germline, CDR1 SGDLS and CDR2 YYNGEE. CDR3 size: 14 residues. V lost 0 bases to trimming and J lost 10 bases, with 14 bases between them.

CDR3 DNA: TGCAGTGCCCAACGTAGCGGGGGGGCCCCCTACAATGAGCAGTTCTTC. Translated: CSAQRSGGAPYNEQFF. The V call is TRBV20-1, the J call TRBJ2-1; 11 positions match TRBD2. The CDR3 is 16 amino acids. Losses at the gene ends were 6 bases for V and 2 bases for J; bases not matched to a gene: 9. Germline loops: CDR1 DFQATT, CDR2 SNEGSKA (reference sequence).

This clonotype came up many times. The chain is built from TRBV7-2 and TRBJ2-7, with TRBD1 as a possible D gene (5 bases). The CDR3 is made up of 15 amino acids. The germline gives CDR1 SGHTA, CDR2 FQGNSA. V shed 4 bases and J shed 5 bases, with 18 bases lying between them. The CDR3 spells CASSSPQGIGDEQYF. Written as DNA, the CDR3 is TGTGCCAGCAGCTCGCCTCAGGGAATAGGCGACGAGCAGTACTTC. The variable domain in full, completed from reference TRBV7-2 and TRBJ2-7, reads GAGVSQSPSNKVTEKGKDVELRCDPISGHTALYWYRQSLGQGLEFLIYFQGNSAPDKSGLPSDRFSAERTGGSVSTLTIQRTQQEDSAVYLCASSSPQGIGDEQYFGPGTRLTVT.

The chain carries TRBV6-1 and TRBJ1-1, with 7 bases matching TRBD1. In germline, CDR1 is MNHNS, CDR2 SASEGT. This CDR3 is built from 14 residues. The V and J ends lost 4 bases and 1 base, in that order; junction bases with no gene match: 3. CDR3 DNA: TGTGCCAGCAGTGGATGGACAGGGAACACTGAAGCTTTCTTT. This codes for CASSGWTGNTEAFF.

This chain connects TRBV18 to TRBJ2-1; D is possibly TRBD2 (6 bases). The J call could be wrong; TRBJ2-7 is a better fit for the DNA end. Germline CDR1 reads KGHSH; CDR2 reads LQKENI. The CDR3 has 14 residues. CDR3 DNA sequence: TGTGCCAGCTCACCAGAGCGGGCGTACAATGAGCAGTACTTC. Its translation: CASSPERAYNEQYF.

The chain links TRBV9 to TRBJ1-2; TRBD1 matches 9 bases. Germline values: CDR1 SGDLS, CDR2 YYNGEE. CDR3 length: 15 amino acids. J lost 11 bases, V lost 3 bases, and 14 bases had no gene match. This chain's CDR3 is CASSAEPGQGQGYTF. For the CDR3, the DNA is TGTGCCAGCAGCGCCGAACCGGGACAGGGACAGGGTTACACCTTC. Supplemented by reference TRBV9 and TRBJ1-2, the full variable domain reads DSGVTQTPKHLITATGQRVTLRCSPRSGDLSVYWYQQSLDQGLQFLIQYYNGEERAKGNILERFSAQQFPDLHSELNLSSLELGDSALYFCASSAEPGQGQGYTFGSGTRLTVV.

The rearrangement links TRBV7-9 to TRBJ2-5, with 14 bases aligning to TRBD2. The germline V gene has CDR1 SEHNR and CDR2 FQNEAQ (reference sequence). This CDR3 is built from 15 residues. The ends lost 4 bases at V and 11 bases at J; junction bases unmatched: 9. The CDR3 is CASSWTSGGQTEQYF. The CDR3 coding sequence is TGTGCCAGCAGCTGGACTAGCGGGGGGCAAACAGAGCAGTACTTC.

This clonotype has ten or more counts. A junction boundary mismatches the germline segment, possibly from a read error. This chain connects TRBV4-2 to TRBJ2-6, with D possibly being TRBD1 (6 bases). The CDR3 sequence is 15 residues long. The germline V gene has CDR1 LGHNA and CDR2 YNFKEQ. In DNA, the CDR3 is TGCGCCAGCAGCTTGGGGGCCTCTGGGGCCAACGTCCTGACTTTC. Amino acids: CASSLGASGANVLTF.

The chain recombines TRBV7-2 with TRBJ2-6; 14 nucleotides align to TRBD2. The V and J ends lost 1 base and 0 bases, in that order; junction bases with no gene match: 5. This CDR3 has 20 amino acids. CDR1 and CDR2 (germline): SGHTA, FQGNSA. The CDR3, as DNA: TGTGCCAGCAGCTTAGGGACTAGCGGGAGGACCCTCTCTGGGGCCAACGTCCTGACTTTC. Residues: CASSLGTSGRTLSGANVLTF. Full variable domain (outside the CDR3, taken from reference TRBV7-2 and TRBJ2-6): GAGVSQSPSNKVTEKGKDVELRCDPISGHTALYWYRQSLGQGLEFLIYFQGNSAPDKSGLPSDRFSAERTGGSVSTLTIQRTQQEDSAVYLCASSLGTSGRTLSGANVLTFGAGSRLTVL.

On this clonotype: A read error may account for a junction end that differs from germline. The gene calls are TRBV29-1 and TRBJ2-7; possibly TRBD1 for D (6 bases). Judging by the DNA end, TRBJ2-5 fits better; the J call may be wrong. Germline loops: CDR1 SQVTM, CDR2 ANQGSEA. The CDR3 runs to 12 residues. Written as DNA, the CDR3 is TGCAGCGTTGAAGGGGGGCAAGGGACCCAGTACTTC. Amino acids: CSVEGGQGTQYF.

V and J are TRBV7-8 and TRBJ2-5, with 7 bases lining up with TRBD1. The J call is doubtful: the DNA matches TRBJ2-7 better. In germline, CDR1 is SGHVS, CDR2 FQNEAQ. The CDR3 is 15 residues long. The DNA for the CDR3 is TGTGCCAGCAGCCTCGGGACAGCGTCATTCTACGAGCAGTACTTC. It specifies CASSLGTASFYEQYF.

A note on this clonotype: This could be a read error, since a much larger clone is one nucleotide away. The CDR3 coding sequence is TGCAGCGATCCAGACAGGGGGTCTGGGGCCAACGTCCTGACTTTC. Translated: CSDPDRGSGANVLTF. The J gene is TRBJ2-6, the V gene TRBV29-1; 9 bases are a match to TRBD1. The length of the CDR3 is 15 residues. The J segment lost 1 base and the V segment lost 7 bases, leaving 5 bases of the junction unmatched. Germline loops: CDR1 SQVTM, CDR2 ANQGSEA.

This clonotype has ten or more counts. This may arise from a read error, as a much more abundant clone is one base away. The rearrangement uses TRBV7-9 and TRBJ2-5, with D hard to call. V was shortened by 4 bases and J by 11 bases, with 20 bases between the two germline ends. Germline-derived CDR1 and CDR2 are SEHNR and FQNEAQ (reference sequence). The CDR3 spans 14 residues. The DNA of the CDR3 is TGTGCCAGCAGCTGGATAGGAATCCACAATGAGCAGTACTTC. The encoded protein is CASSWIGIHNEQYF.

This clonotype has a single count. Germline and junction disagree at one end, which may indicate a read error. The J gene is TRBJ1-2, the V gene TRBV11-2, with a tentative D call TRBD1 (5 bases). The CDR3 has 13 residues. The V gene's germline CDR1 is SGHAT and CDR2 FQNNGV. CDR3 sequence: CAGSLDRLGGYTF. Written as DNA, the CDR3 is TGTGCCGGCAGCTTAGATCGGTTGGGGGGGTACACCTTC.

The chain recombines TRBV28 with TRBJ2-3; no clear D gene. The CDR3 has 16 amino acids. V was shortened by 5 bases and J by 4 bases, with 19 bases between the two germline ends. CDR1 is MDHEN, CDR2 SYDVKM, per germline. The DNA of the CDR3 is TGTGCCAGCAGTCCTCCTCCTCTAGACAATCCAGATACGCAGTATTTT. As protein: CASSPPPLDNPDTQYF.